These 20 T cell receptor beta chains were all obtained from the same sample, sequenced in a study of shared T cell receptors in the human thymus. The repertoire was sequenced with immunoSEQ multiplex PCR; TCRdb's copy has only in-frame clones and lacks some. Of some 700,000 clones detected, over 75% appear once; the ten largest clones hold about 0.01%. These records were also assigned to another study, of human thymus T cells.

Material for sequencing was thymocytes. These receptors all stem from a boy in the first two years of life with a congenital heart defect.

This clone was observed a few times. V usage is TRBV30 and J usage is TRBJ2-1, with D hard to call. The germline gives CDR1 GTSNPN, CDR2 SVGIG (reference sequence). V was trimmed by 0 bases and J by 3 bases, leaving 18 bases between them. The CDR3 has 17 amino acids. The CDR3 loop reads CAWSVPSSLWFYNEQFF. The CDR3 bases are TGTGCCTGGAGTGTACCTTCCTCCCTATGGTTCTACAATGAGCAGTTCTTC.

The chain recombines TRBV6-1 with TRBJ1-2; D might be TRBD1 (5 bases). Trimming took off 2 bases at V and 6 bases at J, with 16 bases between the two ends. This CDR3 contains 15 residues. Germline CDR1 reads MNHNS; CDR2 reads SASEGT. The CDR3 is CASSEKNRRVNGYTF. Here the CDR3 DNA reads TGTGCCAGCAGTGAAAAGAACAGGAGAGTTAATGGCTACACCTTC.

The rearrangement links TRBV4-2 to TRBJ2-5, with 8 bases that match TRBD1. Germline V gene lookup returns CDR1 LGHNA and CDR2 YNFKEQ. CDR3 length: 14 amino acids. The V and J ends lost 6 bases and 5 bases, in that order; junction bases with no gene match: 8. The chain's CDR3 is CASSPTGEGETQYF. In DNA form, the CDR3 reads TGTGCCAGCAGTCCGACAGGGGAAGGGGAGACCCAGTACTTC.

V usage is TRBV9 and J usage is TRBJ2-3; maybe TRBD1 (7 bases). Trimming left V 2 bases short and J 2 bases short, with 15 bases between. The CDR3 length is 16 residues. Germline-derived CDR1 and CDR2 are SGDLS and YYNGEE. The CDR3 loop is CASSVRGGQATDTQYF. The DNA for the CDR3 is TGTGCCAGCAGCGTGCGGGGCGGACAGGCCACAGATACGCAGTATTTT.

J is TRBJ2-1 and V is TRBV4-3, with 8 bases lining up with TRBD2. Germline loops: CDR1 LGHNA, CDR2 YSLEER. V was clipped by 1 base and J by 8 bases; unmatched bases: 25. The CDR3 contains 21 residues. This chain's CDR3 is CASSQGLETRREAPKTDEQFF. CDR3 nucleotides: TGCGCCAGCAGCCAAGGACTGGAAACTAGGCGGGAGGCCCCAAAGACCGATGAGCAGTTCTTC.

The genes are TRBV4-3 and TRBJ2-1; 9 bases agree with TRBD2. The ends lost 1 base at V and 6 bases at J; junction bases unmatched: 7. The V gene's germline CDR1 is LGHNA and CDR2 YSLEER. This CDR3 is 16 amino acids long. The CDR3 DNA is TGCGCCAGCAGCCAAGGGTCGGCGGGAGGGCCCAATGAGCAGTTCTTC. Its protein product is CASSQGSAGGPNEQFF.

On this clone: Other DNA variants within this sample encode the same CDR3. The rearrangement links TRBV27 to TRBJ2-7; the D gene is possibly TRBD2 (5 bases). V lost 5 bases, J lost 3 bases, and 11 bases lay in between. CDR1 is MNHEY, CDR2 SMNVEV, per germline (reference sequence). The CDR3 totals 13 residues. CDR3 in DNA: TGTGCCAGCAGTCCCCCCGGGGTCTACGAGCAGTACTTC. This codes for CASSPPGVYEQYF.

V and J are TRBV18 and TRBJ2-7; TRBD2 agrees at 9 bases. CDR1 and CDR2 (germline): KGHSH, LQKENI. The CDR3 is 16 residues long. V lost 0 bases to trimming and J lost 1 base; unmatched junction nucleotides: 4. The CDR3 region has the DNA TGTGCCAGCTCACCACCGGAGACTAGCGGATCCTACGAGCAGTACTTC. This codes for CASSPPETSGSYEQYF.

The rearrangement uses TRBV27 and TRBJ1-5, with a weak D call TRBD1 (6 bases). The CDR3 covers 15 residues. Germline CDR1 reads MNHEY; CDR2 reads SMNVEV (reference sequence). Trimming pared 5 bases from V and 1 base from J, leaving 12 bases between. CDR3 in DNA: TGTGCCAGCAGTCCCCACAGGGCCAGCAATCAGCCCCAGCATTTT. Its protein is CASSPHRASNQPQHF.

The rearrangement joins TRBV11-1 to TRBJ2-1, with unresolved D. The germline V and J ends were trimmed by 2 bases and 0 bases, with 14 bases remaining between them. Germline CDR1 reads SGHAT; CDR2 reads FQDESV (reference sequence). The CDR3 loop spans 17 amino acids. The CDR3 reads CASSLPSSKSSYNEQFF. The CDR3 DNA sequence: TGTGCCAGCAGCTTACCGAGTTCGAAGAGCTCCTACAATGAGCAGTTCTTC. Filled out from reference TRBV11-1 and TRBJ2-1, the complete variable domain reads EAEVAQSPRYKITEKSQAVAFWCDPISGHATLYWYRQILGQGPELLVQFQDESVVDDSQLPKDRFSAERLKGVDSTLKIQPAELGDSAMYLCASSLPSSKSSYNEQFFGPGTRLTVL.

This chain connects TRBV15 to TRBJ2-2, with 9 bases matching TRBD1. CDR1 LNHNV and CDR2 YYDKDF come from the germline V gene (reference sequence). Unmatched junction bases numbered 18, after V lost 0 bases and J lost 7 bases. The CDR3 loop spans 20 amino acids. DNA for the CDR3: TGTGCCACCAGCAGAGATGGGGGACAGGGTCGGCGTCGAGACCACGGGGAGCTGTTTTTT. Its protein is CATSRDGGQGRRRDHGELFF.

J is TRBJ2-1 and V is TRBV18; 7 bases are a match to TRBD2. V trimming: 2 bases; J trimming: 3 bases; junction bases outside the gene matches: 10. The length of the CDR3 is 17 residues. The germline CDR1 and CDR2 sequences are KGHSH and LQKENI. The CDR3 DNA reads TGTGCCAGCTCACCAGGGGCGGCGGGAGTGGTCTACAATGAGCAGTTCTTC. Its translation: CASSPGAAGVVYNEQFF.

V and J are TRBV10-2 and TRBJ2-7, with 7 bases lining up with TRBD2. Trimming took 3 bases from V and 2 from J; bases not matched to a gene: 7. The CDR3 extends over 15 amino acids. Germline V lookup: CDR1 WSHSY, CDR2 SAAADI. The CDR3 spells CASSEGLAEPYEQYF. The CDR3 DNA reads TGCGCCAGCAGTGAAGGGCTAGCGGAGCCCTACGAGCAGTACTTC.

V is TRBV5-1 and J is TRBJ2-1; the match to TRBD1 covers 8 bases. The germline V gene encodes CDR1 SGHRS and CDR2 YFSETQ. The CDR3 runs 15 residues. J gave up 4 bases and V 2 bases, and 5 bases lay outside the gene matches. The DNA for the CDR3 is TGCGCCAGCAGCTTAGGACAGGGCCCTTACAATGAGCAGTTCTTC. Its protein is CASSLGQGPYNEQFF. Combining the CDR3 with reference TRBV5-1 and TRBJ2-1 gives the whole variable domain KAGVTQTPRYLIKTRGQQVTLSCSPISGHRSVSWYQQTPGQGLQFLFEYFSETQRNKGNFPGRFSGRQFSNSRSEMNVSTLELGDSALYLCASSLGQGPYNEQFFGPGTRLTVL.

The chain combines TRBV4-3 with TRBJ2-1; 12 bases line up with TRBD2. This CDR3 has 15 residues. The germline V gene encodes CDR1 LGHNA and CDR2 YSLEER. V dropped 4 bases and J dropped 10; count of bases not matched to a gene: 8. The CDR3 region has the DNA TGCGCCAGCAGCCCTAGCGGGGGGGCCGATTGGGAGCAGTTCTTC. Translation gives CASSPSGGADWEQFF.

V is TRBV30 and J is TRBJ2-1, with 7 bases lining up with TRBD1. The CDR3 is 15 amino acids. Per the germline V gene, CDR1 is GTSNPN and CDR2 is SVGIG (reference sequence). The ends lost 0 bases at V and 7 bases at J; junction bases unmatched: 9. This CDR3 is CAWSVTRGPKNEQFF. CDR3 in DNA: TGTGCCTGGAGTGTCACTAGGGGGCCGAAAAATGAGCAGTTCTTC.

The rearrangement links TRBV7-9 to TRBJ2-5, with a tentative D call TRBD1 (7 bases). Germline CDR1 is SEHNR and CDR2 is FQNEAQ (reference sequence). This CDR3 region has 16 residues. With 5 bases removed from V and 0 bases from J, the gap between germline ends came to 16 bases. The CDR3 region is CASSPGGTDHQETQYF. The CDR3 bases are TGTGCCAGCAGCCCAGGAGGGACAGACCACCAAGAGACCCAGTACTTC.

The V and J genes are TRBV30 and TRBJ1-2; D gene ambiguous. Trimming took off 3 bases at V and 9 bases at J, with 11 bases between the two ends. The V gene's germline CDR1 is GTSNPN and CDR2 SVGIG (reference sequence). CDR3 length: 11 amino acids. For the CDR3, the DNA is TGTGCCTGGAGGCCAGGTGGGCGCTACACCTTC. It specifies CAWRPGGRYTF.

The chain couples TRBV19 to TRBJ1-2, with D possibly TRBD1 on 6 matching bases. Germline loops: CDR1 LNHDA, CDR2 SQIVND (reference sequence). Between the trimmed V and J ends, which lost 1 base and 8 bases, there was a span of 11 bases. The CDR3 runs 13 residues. The DNA for the CDR3 is TGTGCCAGTAGTATAGCAGGGGCGCCAGGCTACACCTTC. Translating it yields CASSIAGAPGYTF.

This chain joins TRBV5-4 and TRBJ2-7, with 10 bases that match TRBD1. Germline lookup yields CDR1 SGHNT and CDR2 YYREEE (reference sequence). The length of the CDR3 is 14 residues. Germline trimming cut 4 bases from V and 3 bases from J; bases unmatched to any gene: 4. The CDR3, as DNA: TGTGCCAGCAGCGGGGACAGGGGTATCTACGAGCAGTACTTC. Residues: CASSGDRGIYEQYF.